Sequencing of this T cell receptor beta chain was carried out in a study of T cells after yellow fever vaccination. Study observations and caveats: After the booster, over 95% of CD4 and roughly nine tenths of CD8 primary-response clones were re-detected. Contaminants from the bulk population, in the form of abundant clonotypes, could be found in FACS-sorted repertoires. Compared with primary, the secondary response was weaker and peaked at day 5, not 15.

A single record per CDR3 protein comes from TCRdb applying MiXCR to the 5' RACE reads. The table includes hundreds of thousands of distinct CDR3 sequences, around a fifth detected once. This clonotype has just a few counts. Its antigen is still unknown. The receptor comes from a young man who received the YFV17D yellow fever vaccine. The sequencing used PBMCs, collected about 21 days after the first yellow fever vaccination.

DNA of the CDR3: TGCAGTGCTAGAGGAGGCCTAAGGGGACAGTGGTTTTACGAGCAGTACGTC. It codes for CSARGGLRGQWFYEQYV. The chain has TRBV20-1 and TRBJ2-7; 7 bases match TRBD1. Trimming cost V 1 base and J 4 bases; bases outside gene matches: 16. Germline V gene sequence: CDR1 DFQATT, CDR2 SNEGSKA (reference sequence). The CDR3 runs to 17 residues.